The text below deals with one TCR beta chain. Its cognate antigen is unknown. The data derive from a study of blood T cells in healthy people across ages. Findings and caveats of the study: Long-lived donors exceeded aged donors in naive CD4+ cells and diversity. Diversity of TCR beta per million T cells declined in a roughly linear way with age.

The use of a sample-barcoded 5' primer and a J-beta primer mix characterized a second PCR of roughly 6 to 11 cycles. TCRdb independently ran MiXCR on the 5' RACE reads; one entry per CDR3 protein. Among 980,000 or so distinct CDR3 sequences, 45% to 50% were seen once, and the ten largest hold roughly an eighth. Deletions cut 0 bases from V and 6 bases from J, with 9 bases between. CDR1 and CDR2 (germline): SGHRS, YFSETQ. The CDR3 has 13 amino acids. Sequenced: blood. The chain couples TRBV5-1 to TRBJ1-1; D gene ambiguous. The source of this sequence is a man younger than 45 in good health. The CDR3 nucleotides read TGCGCCAGCAGCTTGGACGCTGGGGCTGAAGCTTTCTTT. This sequence encodes CASSLDAGAEAFF.